This T cell receptor beta chain was captured by sequencing in a study of cytomegalovirus exposure and HLA in healthy donors. J lost 2 bases, V lost 1 base, and 3 bases had no gene match. From germline, CDR1 is SGHTA and CDR2 FQGNSA. The CDR3 loop spans 16 amino acids. 13 Jbeta primers and 60 Vbeta primers were used for the PCR. Sequencing was performed with immunoSEQ multiplex PCR; in TCRdb, only in-frame clones are kept and a portion is missing. The sample includes fewer than 70,000 clones, 60% to 75% seen only once; the top ten take 14%. The sequence derives from a male donor in good health and CMV-seropositive. The specimen sequenced was PBMCs. V and J are TRBV7-2 and TRBJ1-5, with 9 nucleotides matching TRBD1. CDR3 region: CASSLGDRVRNQPQHF. The CDR3 DNA follows: TGTGCCAGCAGCTTAGGGGACAGGGTCCGCAATCAGCCCCAGCATTTT.